Below, 20 T cell receptor beta chains from the same sample are listed, as sequenced in a study of CD8+ T cells in alopecia areata. cDNA serving as the sequencing template came from extracted, reverse transcribed RNA. Using immunoSEQ multiplex PCR, the repertoire was profiled, and TCRdb retains in-frame clones only, with some absent. The table records over 150,000 clones, around three fifths of them present only once. Treatment described: oral pan-JAK inhibitor, 5-10 mg twice daily. Material: CD4+ T cells sorted from blood, obtained at week 24, from a patient treated with tofacitinib. The receptor set was obtained from a human donor with alopecia areata.

There are a few counts of this clone. The same CDR3 is also encoded by other DNA sequences in this sample. The CDR3 loop reads CASSLGRDQPQHF. CDR3 in DNA: TGCGCCAGCAGCTTGGGGCGGGATCAGCCCCAGCATTTT. This chain links TRBV5-1 with TRBJ1-5; D unresolved. The CDR3 contains 13 residues. V lost 0 bases to trimming and J lost 5 bases, with 6 bases between them. In germline, CDR1 is SGHRS, CDR2 YFSETQ. Full variable domain (rest looked up from reference TRBV5-1 and TRBJ1-5): KAGVTQTPRYLIKTRGQQVTLSCSPISGHRSVSWYQQTPGQGLQFLFEYFSETQRNKGNFPGRFSGRQFSNSRSEMNVSTLELGDSALYLCASSLGRDQPQHFGDGTRLSIL.

CDR3 region: CASSGTGNQPQHF. As DNA, the CDR3 is TGTGCCAGCAGCGGGACAGGCAATCAGCCCCAGCATTTT. J is TRBJ1-5 and V is TRBV2, with 7 positions matching TRBD1. After removal of 6 bases from V and 2 bases from J, the junction contained 1 base not matched to a gene. Looked up from germline, CDR1 is SNHLY and CDR2 is FYNNEI. The CDR3 consists of 13 residues.

The V and J genes are TRBV4-1 and TRBJ2-3; 13 bases are a match to TRBD2. Unmatched junction bases numbered 12, after V lost 4 bases and J lost 5 bases. This CDR3 has 18 residues. The V gene's germline CDR1 is MGHRA and CDR2 YSYEKL. CDR3 coding DNA: TGCGCCAGCAGCCCCGCGACCACTAGCGGGGGGGCCCAAGATACGCAGTATTTT. The encoded protein is CASSPATTSGGAQDTQYF.

CDR3 coding DNA: TGTGCCACCAGCACCGCCGGTAGAGGACGCGAGCAGTACTTC. Translation: CATSTAGRGREQYF. The chain carries TRBV15 and TRBJ2-7; the D is unclear. The CDR3 length is 14 residues. Trimming left V 4 bases short and J 6 bases short, with 16 bases between. The germline CDR1 and CDR2 sequences are LNHNV and YYDKDF (reference sequence).

This chain uses TRBV15 with TRBJ1-5; TRBD1 might be the D (6 bases). The CDR3 sequence is 16 residues long. CDR1 and CDR2 (germline): LNHNV, YYDKDF (reference sequence). Trimming took off 0 bases at V and 4 bases at J, with 13 bases between the two ends. CDR3 nucleotides: TGTGCCACCAGCAGAGATGGGTTGGGGGCGAATCAGCCCCAGCATTTT. Translating gives CATSRDGLGANQPQHF.

A few counts support this clone. The rearrangement joins TRBV4-2 to TRBJ1-2, with D unclear. This CDR3 has 12 amino acids. Trimming pared 3 bases from V and 2 bases from J, leaving 4 bases between. From germline, CDR1 is LGHNA and CDR2 YNFKEQ. The CDR3 nucleotides read TGTGCCAGCAGCCAGAGAAACTATGGCTACACCTTC. Its protein product is CASSQRNYGYTF.

J is TRBJ2-3 and V is TRBV5-1, with 8 positions matching TRBD1. This CDR3 spans 15 amino acids. V lost 4 bases and J lost 2; bases outside the gene matches: 6. Per the germline V gene, CDR1 is SGHRS and CDR2 is YFSETQ. The CDR3 region has the DNA TGCGCCAGCAGCGTTGCGGGACAGGACACAGATACGCAGTATTTT. This gives the protein CASSVAGQDTDTQYF.

The rearrangement uses TRBV14 and TRBJ2-1; 15 bases agree with TRBD2. The length of the CDR3 is 13 residues. With 8 bases clipped from V and 8 bases from J, the junction kept 1 base outside the gene matches. Germline V lookup: CDR1 SGHDN, CDR2 FVKESK. The CDR3 protein is CASGLAGGHEQFF. The CDR3, as DNA: TGTGCCAGCGGACTAGCGGGGGGGCATGAGCAGTTCTTC. Drawing the rest from reference TRBV14 and TRBJ2-1, the complete variable domain is EAGVTQFPSHSVIEKGQTVTLRCDPISGHDNLYWYRRVMGKEIKFLLHFVKESKQDESGMPNNRFLAERTGGTYSTLKVQPAELEDSGVYFCASGLAGGHEQFFGPGTRLTVL.

This clone was detected a few times. The chain has TRBV6-5 and TRBJ2-5; maybe TRBD2 (5 bases). Germline V lookup: CDR1 MNHEY, CDR2 SVGAGI. V gave up 0 bases and J gave up 2 bases, with 13 bases separating them. The CDR3 has 16 residues. Here the CDR3 reads CASSYSGDNPQETQYF. In nucleotides, the CDR3 is TGTGCCAGCAGTTACTCGGGAGACAACCCGCAAGAGACCCAGTACTTC.

The sample holds a few counts of this clone. This chain's CDR3 is CASSSTMNTEAFF. In nucleotides, the CDR3 is TGTGCCAGCAGCTCCACCATGAACACTGAAGCTTTCTTT. This rearrangement joins TRBV7-2 to TRBJ1-1; D uncertain. CDR1 and CDR2 from the germline V gene are SGHTA and FQGNSA. Trimming removed 4 bases from V and 0 bases from J, with 6 bases in between. This CDR3 is 13 amino acids long.

The chain carries TRBV29-1 and TRBJ1-1, with 7 nucleotides matching TRBD1. Trimming cost V 6 bases and J 1 base; bases outside gene matches: 8. Germline V gene lookup returns CDR1 SQVTM and CDR2 ANQGSEA. CDR3 length: 14 residues. CDR3 nucleotides: TGCAGCGTCCAAACCGGGACAGCGAACACTGAAGCTTTCTTT. It codes for CSVQTGTANTEAFF.

Turning to this clone: Relative to the germline gene, one junction end is altered; a read error may explain this. The chain has TRBV4-1 and TRBJ1-2, with D tentatively TRBD1 (5 bases). The CDR3 covers 15 residues. Germline CDR1 and CDR2: MGHRA and YSYEKL. This CDR3 reads CASRVEGLLGYGYTF. CDR3 bases: TGTGCCAGCAGGGTAGAGGGCCTCCTCGGCTATGGCTACACCTTC.

J is TRBJ2-4 and V is TRBV7-3, with D tentatively TRBD2 (6 bases). This CDR3 has 16 amino acids. From germline, CDR1 is SGHTA and CDR2 FQGTGA. V lost 1 base and J lost 3, with 13 bases in between. The CDR3 is CASSLSGGAGKNIQYF. In nucleotides, the CDR3 is TGTGCCAGCAGCTTAAGCGGAGGGGCGGGCAAAAACATTCAGTACTTC. Using reference TRBV7-3 and TRBJ2-4 for the parts outside the CDR3, the full variable domain is GAGVSQTPSNKVTEKGKYVELRCDPISGHTALYWYRQSLGQGPEFLIYFQGTGAADDSGLPNDRFFAVRPEGSVSTLKIQRTERGDSAVYLCASSLSGGAGKNIQYFGAGTRLSVL.

In its sample, this clone was seen a few times. This chain uses TRBV5-6 with TRBJ1-5, with D possibly matching TRBD1 (5 bases). Germline CDR1 is SGHDT and CDR2 is YYEEEE. The CDR3 length is 14 residues. Between the trimmed V and J ends, which lost 4 bases and 0 bases, there was a span of 8 bases. CDR3 protein: CASSATDSNQPQHF. CDR3 bases: TGTGCCAGCAGCGCGACAGATAGCAATCAGCCCCAGCATTTT.

This clone has only a few counts. The rearrangement uses TRBV9 and TRBJ1-2, with D possibly being TRBD1 (5 bases). The CDR3 has 13 residues. Germline CDR1 reads SGDLS; CDR2 reads YYNGEE. The V end lost 0 bases, the J end lost 7 bases, and 10 bases lay between the germline ends. DNA of the CDR3: TGTGCCAGCAGCGTAGATCCGACAGTTGGCTACACCTTC. Translated: CASSVDPTVGYTF.

The gene calls are TRBV29-1 and TRBJ1-2, with 7 bases matching TRBD1. V lost 4 bases to trimming and J lost 6 bases; unmatched junction nucleotides: 5. There are 12 residues in the CDR3. Germline V gene data show CDR1 as SQVTM and CDR2 as ANQGSEA. DNA for the CDR3: TGCAGCGTTGGTGCAGGGGGGAATGGCTACACCTTC. Translated, it gives CSVGAGGNGYTF.

Notes on this clone: This likely reflects a read error, since a far larger clone is one base away. The sample contains more than one DNA sequence encoding this CDR3. The chain links TRBV5-6 to TRBJ2-1; 9 positions agree with TRBD2. CDR1 SGHDT and CDR2 YYEEEE come from the germline V gene. The CDR3 length is 16 residues. After removal of 4 bases from V and 6 bases from J, the junction contained 11 bases not matched to a gene. As DNA, the CDR3 is TGTGCCAGCAGCCAGGCGGCGGGGGGGCTTGTCAATGAGCAGTTCTTC. Protein sequence: CASSQAAGGLVNEQFF.

The chain links TRBV27 to TRBJ2-1; 13 bases match TRBD2. The trim removed 6 bases at V and 11 bases at J, leaving 7 bases unmatched. CDR1 is MNHEY, CDR2 SMNVEV, per germline (reference sequence). The CDR3 is 14 residues long. The CDR3 coding sequence is TGTGCCAGCAGACGGACTAGCGGGGGACCAAAGCAGTTCTTC. This encodes CASRRTSGGPKQFF.

The chain links TRBV29-1 to TRBJ2-5; D possibly corresponds to TRBD1 (5 bases). The closer fit of TRBJ2-7 to the DNA end suggests the J call may be wrong. The CDR3 loop spans 12 amino acids. Germline V lookup: CDR1 SQVTM, CDR2 ANQGSEA. CDR3 protein: CSVRQGRYEQYF. In DNA form, the CDR3 reads TGCAGCGTTCGGCAGGGTCGTTACGAGCAGTACTTC.

J is TRBJ2-5 and V is TRBV2, with D possibly TRBD2 on 5 matching bases. With 1 base removed from V and 3 bases from J, the gap between germline ends came to 12 bases. Germline values: CDR1 SNHLY, CDR2 FYNNEI. The length of the CDR3 is 15 residues. The CDR3 DNA reads as TGTGCCAGCAGTGAAGTGGGTTGGACTGAAGAGACCCAGTACTTC. It is translated as CASSEVGWTEETQYF.